Reported below is one TCR beta chain. Its antigen is unknown. This sample is part of a study of T cell responses to AZD1222 COVID-19 vaccine. General observations from the study: Compared with day 0, the breadth and depth of the Spike-specific TCR repertoire rose significantly after two doses of AZD1222.

Trimming cost V 0 bases and J 0 bases; bases outside gene matches: 5. Germline CDR1 is SGHRS and CDR2 is YFSETQ. The CDR3 has 16 residues. Profiled with immunoSEQ multiplex PCR; TCRdb holds only in-frame clones, not every one. The data contain about 88,000 clones, approximately 91% of them singletons. Sample: peripheral blood, taken on day 0 of AZD1222 vaccination. The TCR originated in an adult in good health. The chain has TRBV5-1 and TRBJ1-1; 7 positions agree with TRBD1. DNA of the CDR3: TGCGCCAGCAGCTTGGCTTTAGGACAGGTGAACACTGAAGCTTTCTTT. It encodes CASSLALGQVNTEAFF.